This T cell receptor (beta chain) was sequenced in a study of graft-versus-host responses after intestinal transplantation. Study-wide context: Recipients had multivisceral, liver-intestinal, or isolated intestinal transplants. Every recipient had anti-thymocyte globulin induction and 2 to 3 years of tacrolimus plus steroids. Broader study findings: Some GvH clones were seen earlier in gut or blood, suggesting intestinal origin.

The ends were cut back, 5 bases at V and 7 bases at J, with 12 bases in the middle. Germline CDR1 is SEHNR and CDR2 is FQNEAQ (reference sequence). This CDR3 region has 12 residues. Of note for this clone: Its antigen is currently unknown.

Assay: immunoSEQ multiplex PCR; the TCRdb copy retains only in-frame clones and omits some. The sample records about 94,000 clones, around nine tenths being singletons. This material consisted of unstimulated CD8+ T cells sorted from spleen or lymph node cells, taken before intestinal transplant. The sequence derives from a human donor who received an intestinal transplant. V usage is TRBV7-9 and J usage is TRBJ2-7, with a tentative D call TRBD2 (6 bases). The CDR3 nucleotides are TGTGCCAGCAGCGGAGGGTCCTTAGAGCAGTACTTC. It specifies CASSGGSLEQYF.